This T cell receptor (beta chain) derives from a study of T cell changes during pregnancy in multiple sclerosis. The assay was immunoSEQ multiplex PCR, and TCRdb's table has in-frame clones only and misses some. The data contain about 46,000 clones, 80% to 95% of them singletons. This CDR3 is 15 amino acids long. Per germline, CDR1 MNHEY and CDR2 SMNVEV (reference sequence). The V gene end was trimmed by 0 bases and the J gene end by 1 base; junction bases not matched to a gene: 3. This TCR derives from a female donor with multiple sclerosis, enrolled in a pregnancy study. The material sequenced was peripheral blood, taken in the third trimester of pregnancy. The J gene is TRBJ2-7, the V gene TRBV27, with 7 bases lining up with TRBD1. This CDR3 is CASSLSGDSSYEQYF. In nucleotides, the CDR3 is TGTGCCAGCAGTTTATCAGGGGACAGTTCCTACGAGCAGTACTTC.